This T cell receptor beta chain was captured in a study of T cell responses to AZD1222 COVID-19 vaccine. Background on the study: Analysis merged second doses at about 4 or about 12 weeks.

TCRdb keeps only in-frame clones here, not all; method: immunoSEQ multiplex PCR. Of roughly 150,000 clones in the sample, 80% to 90% are singletons; the top ten hold 4.5% to 6.5%. This clone has a single count. As yet, its antigen is unknown. CDR3 length: 14 amino acids. The V end lost 4 bases, the J end lost 4 bases, and 14 bases lay between the germline ends. The germline V gene has CDR1 SGHRS and CDR2 YFSETQ. Notes on the study in general: Just 5 to 7 AZD1222 recipients tested seropositive at baseline. Reportedly, nearly half of unique spike TCRs recognized epitopes outside B.1.351/B.1.1.7 mutations. Repertoire sampling occurred only after the peak T cell response.

The receptor was isolated from an adult in good health. Material: peripheral blood, obtained on day 0 of AZD1222 vaccination. The rearrangement uses TRBV5-1 and TRBJ1-1; D is uncertain. The CDR3 bases are TGCGCCAGCAGCCTAACCACAGCAGGCACTGAAGCTTTCTTT. Its translation: CASSLTTAGTEAFF.